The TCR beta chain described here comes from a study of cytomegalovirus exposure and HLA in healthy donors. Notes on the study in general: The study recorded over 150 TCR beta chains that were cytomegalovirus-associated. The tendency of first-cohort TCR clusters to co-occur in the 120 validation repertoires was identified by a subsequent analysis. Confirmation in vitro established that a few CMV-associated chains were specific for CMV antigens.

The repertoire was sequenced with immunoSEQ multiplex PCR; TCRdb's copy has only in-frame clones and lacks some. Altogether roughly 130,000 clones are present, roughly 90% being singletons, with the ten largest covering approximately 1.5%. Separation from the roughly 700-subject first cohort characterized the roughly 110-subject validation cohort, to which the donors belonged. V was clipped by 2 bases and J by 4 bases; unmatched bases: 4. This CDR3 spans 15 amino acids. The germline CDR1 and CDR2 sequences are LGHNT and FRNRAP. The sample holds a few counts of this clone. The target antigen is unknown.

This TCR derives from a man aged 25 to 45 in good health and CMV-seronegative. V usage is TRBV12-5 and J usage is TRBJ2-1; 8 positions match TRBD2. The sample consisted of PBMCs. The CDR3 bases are TGTGCTAGTGGTTTGATCAGCGGGAGATACAATGAGCAGTTCTTC. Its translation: CASGLISGRYNEQFF.